The next 28 T cell receptor beta chains were all read from a single sample in a study of graft-versus-host responses after intestinal transplantation. Which antigens these TCRs recognize remains unknown. Repertoires were generated with immunoSEQ multiplex PCR, while TCRdb's copy carries only in-frame clones and drops some. The sample consists of some 100,000 clones, about 90% of them appearing once. The starting material was unstimulated CD4+ T cells sorted from spleen or lymph node cells, obtained before transplant. The source of these receptors is a human donor who was the organ donor for an intestinal transplant.

This chain links TRBV5-4 with TRBJ2-5; the D is unclear. The tail of the sequence fits TRBJ2-7 better, so the J call may be wrong. CDR1 is SGHNT, CDR2 YYREEE, per germline (reference sequence). This CDR3 has 10 residues. CDR3 sequence: CASSSYEQYF. Written as DNA, the CDR3 is TGTGCCAGCAGCTCCTACGAGCAGTACTTC.

This chain joins TRBV28 and TRBJ1-5; TRBD1 aligns across 7 bases. The CDR3 is 14 amino acids. V shed 6 bases, J shed 3 bases, and the junction held 5 bases outside the gene matches. CDR1 and CDR2 from the germline V gene are MDHEN and SYDVKM. The CDR3 bases are TGTGCCAGCAGCACGGGACAGAACAATCAGCCCCAGCATTTT. This encodes CASSTGQNNQPQHF.

The genes are TRBV28 and TRBJ2-1, with a weak D call TRBD2 (6 bases). V was pared by 4 bases and J by 10 bases, with 17 bases between. CDR1 is MDHEN and CDR2 is SYDVKM in the germline V gene. The CDR3 length is 14 residues. The CDR3 region has the DNA TGTGCCAGCAGTTCCGGGACTCCCCTCAAGGAGCAGTTCTTC. Translating gives CASSSGTPLKEQFF.

CDR3 sequence (DNA): TGTGCCAGCAGCTTAGAAGTAGGGACCTATGGCTACACCTTC. Translation: CASSLEVGTYGYTF. The chain is built from TRBV7-2 and TRBJ1-2; maybe TRBD1 (5 bases). CDR3 length: 14 residues. Germline assignment: CDR1 SGHTA and CDR2 FQGNSA. With 1 base removed from V and 4 bases from J, the gap between germline ends came to 10 bases.

This CDR3 reads CASSSYYEQYF. In nucleotides, the CDR3 is TGTGCCAGCAGCTCCTACTACGAGCAGTACTTC. The chain uses TRBV7-2 and TRBJ2-7; no definite D call. This CDR3 region has 11 residues. V shed 4 bases and J shed 3 bases, with 4 bases lying between them. CDR1 is SGHTA and CDR2 is FQGNSA in the germline V gene.

V usage is TRBV2 and J usage is TRBJ2-3, with 8 bases aligning to TRBD2. This CDR3 has 19 amino acids. Germline V CDR1 and CDR2: SNHLY, FYNNEI. J gave up 4 bases and V 7 bases, and 22 bases lay outside the gene matches. CDR3 sequence reads: CASTLNGFESGGGADTQYF. The CDR3 DNA reads TGTGCCAGCACCCTGAACGGCTTTGAGTCGGGGGGGGGCGCAGATACGCAGTATTTT.

The J gene is TRBJ2-5, the V gene TRBV2; D may be TRBD1 (6 bases). The CDR3 sequence is 16 residues long. V was cut by 2 bases and J by 0 bases, with 13 bases left in between. The V gene's germline CDR1 is SNHLY and CDR2 FYNNEI. Written as DNA, the CDR3 is TGTGCCAGCAGTGAATTGGGACACCAGTACCAAGAGACCCAGTACTTC. It is translated as CASSELGHQYQETQYF. Variable domain in full (rest from reference TRBV2 and TRBJ2-5): EPEVTQTPSHQVTQMGQEVILRCVPISNHLYFYWYRQILGQKVEFLVSFYNNEISEKSEIFDDQFSVERPDGSNFTLKIRSTKLEDSAMYFCASSELGHQYQETQYFGPGTRLLVL.

The chain joins TRBV21-1 to TRBJ1-2; TRBD1, the D gene given by the table, was not confirmed from the DNA. TRBV21-1 is termed a pseudogene. There are 16 residues in the CDR3. The CDR3 DNA reads as TGTGCCAGCAGCAAAGGTCCTCCGACAGGGAACTATGGCTACACCTTC. It translates to CASSKGPPTGNYGYTF.

The chain couples TRBV7-2 to TRBJ2-2; weak D call: TRBD1 (5 bases). The CDR3 totals 14 residues. The V end lost 5 bases, the J end lost 9 bases, and 16 bases lay between the germline ends. The V gene's germline CDR1 is SGHTA and CDR2 FQGNSA. CDR3 bases: TGTGCCAGCAGCCGCTCAGGGTTAATCAGGGAGCTGTTTTTT. It is translated as CASSRSGLIRELFF.

The chain links TRBV5-4 to TRBJ2-5; 9 bases match TRBD1. V trimming: 3 bases; J trimming: 5 bases; junction bases outside the gene matches: 8. Germline V lookup: CDR1 SGHNT, CDR2 YYREEE (reference sequence). The CDR3 covers 15 residues. CDR3 DNA sequence: TGTGCCAGCAGCTCCACAGGGGGCAAGTGGGAGACCCAGTACTTC. Protein product: CASSSTGGKWETQYF.

The rearrangement links TRBV5-6 to TRBJ1-5; no reliable D call. This CDR3 region has 13 residues. Germline V gives CDR1 SGHDT, CDR2 YYEEEE. The germline V and J ends were trimmed by 2 bases and 7 bases, with 10 bases remaining between them. DNA of the CDR3: TGTGCCAGCAGCTTTCGGAGGGTCCAGCCCCAGCATTTT. Encoded protein: CASSFRRVQPQHF.

In its sample, this clone was seen once. This chain links TRBV30 with TRBJ2-3; 8 bases map to TRBD2. Trimming cost V 4 bases and J 4 bases; bases outside gene matches: 4. CDR1 is GTSNPN, CDR2 SVGIG, per germline (reference sequence). This CDR3 contains 13 residues. The CDR3: CAWTGGLADTQYF. The CDR3 nucleotides are TGTGCCTGGACTGGGGGACTAGCAGATACGCAGTATTTT.

This sequence joins TRBV10-2 and TRBJ2-5; perhaps TRBD2 as D (7 bases). The CDR3 has 14 residues. Germline CDR1 is WSHSY and CDR2 is SAAADI. V lost 6 bases and J 1 base, leaving 12 bases between the germline ends. The CDR3 is CASSPGGGQETQYF. In DNA form, the CDR3 reads TGCGCCAGCAGCCCGGGGGGCGGCCAAGAGACCCAGTACTTC.

CDR3 protein: CASSYSGGNTIYF. The CDR3 coding sequence is TGCGCCAGCAGCTACTCCGGGGGAAACACCATATATTTT. This sequence joins TRBV5-1 and TRBJ1-3; no clear D gene. In germline, CDR1 is SGHRS, CDR2 YFSETQ. V lost 3 bases to trimming and J lost 4 bases, with 8 bases between them. This CDR3 contains 13 residues.

The rearrangement uses TRBV30 and TRBJ1-6; D uncertain. This CDR3 region has 11 residues. Germline loops: CDR1 GTSNPN, CDR2 SVGIG (reference sequence). V shed 2 bases and J shed 7 bases, with 3 bases lying between them. CDR3 in DNA: TGTGCCTGGAGTACGAATTCACCCCTCCACTTT. Translation gives CAWSTNSPLHF.

This sequence joins TRBV7-8 and TRBJ2-7, with D possibly matching TRBD2 (5 bases). Germline V gene sequence: CDR1 SGHVS, CDR2 FQNEAQ. The CDR3 length is 14 residues. Trimming took 5 bases from V and 0 from J, leaving 11 bases between them. The CDR3 loop reads CASSPVALSYEQYF. The CDR3 coding sequence is TGTGCCAGCAGCCCTGTAGCGCTCTCCTACGAGCAGTACTTC.

In its sample, this clone was seen once. V gene TRBV27 combines with J gene TRBJ2-2, with TRBD1 as a possible D gene (5 bases). From germline, CDR1 is MNHEY and CDR2 SMNVEV (reference sequence). This CDR3 has 15 amino acids. Trimming cost V 3 bases and J 7 bases, with 15 bases left between them. The CDR3 bases are TGTGCCAGCAGTTTCTCGCAGGGTGTTGGCGGGGAGCTGTTTTTT. Its protein product is CASSFSQGVGGELFF.

V usage is TRBV30 and J usage is TRBJ1-4; 9 positions match TRBD1. With 5 bases clipped from V and 8 bases from J, the junction kept 12 bases outside the gene matches. This CDR3 spans 15 amino acids. Germline V lookup: CDR1 GTSNPN, CDR2 SVGIG (reference sequence). The CDR3 nucleotides are TGTGCCTGGGCCAAGGACAGGGGACTGAAAGAAAAACTGTTTTTT. It codes for CAWAKDRGLKEKLFF.

The rearrangement links TRBV5-6 to TRBJ2-1; either TRBD1 or TRBD2 may fit D (5 bases each). From germline, CDR1 is SGHDT and CDR2 YYEEEE. Trimming took 0 bases from V and 12 from J, leaving 13 bases between them. The CDR3 is 13 amino acids. This chain's CDR3 is CASSLGGSRGQFF. CDR3 DNA: TGTGCCAGCAGCTTGGGAGGGTCAAGGGGGCAGTTCTTC. Based on the CDR3 plus reference TRBV5-6 and TRBJ2-1, the full variable domain is DAGVTQSPTHLIKTRGQQVTLRCSPKSGHDTVSWYQQALGQGPQFIFQYYEEEERQRGNFPDRFSGHQFPNYSSELNVNALLLGDSALYLCASSLGGSRGQFFGPGTRLTVL.

This clone came up once. This same CDR3 is encoded by further DNA sequences in the sample. This chain links TRBV5-1 with TRBJ2-7; the D gene is possibly TRBD2 (5 bases). The germline gives CDR1 SGHRS, CDR2 YFSETQ. Trimming removed 1 base from V and 4 bases from J, with 12 bases in between. The CDR3 contains 14 residues. CDR3 amino acids: CASSLIPGSYEQYF. The CDR3 DNA reads TGCGCCAGCAGCTTGATTCCGGGATCTTACGAGCAGTACTTC.

The chain has TRBV25-1 and TRBJ2-3, with 11 bases matching TRBD2. The length of the CDR3 is 15 residues. Germline CDR1 is MGHDK and CDR2 is SYGVNS. Germline trimming cut 6 bases from V and 3 bases from J; bases unmatched to any gene: 5. CDR3 coding DNA: TGTGCCAGCAGGAGTAGCGGGGGGGCGACAGATACGCAGTATTTT. Protein product: CASRSSGGATDTQYF.

The V and J genes are TRBV5-1 and TRBJ2-5, with a weak D call TRBD2 (6 bases). V dropped 4 bases and J dropped 1 base, with 20 bases sitting between them. CDR3 size: 17 residues. Germline V gives CDR1 SGHRS, CDR2 YFSETQ. The CDR3 nucleotides read TGCGCCAGCAGCGCAAGATCACCGGGGGAGAGCCAAGAGACCCAGTACTTC. As protein: CASSARSPGESQETQYF.

This clone was counted between two and nine times. The chain uses TRBV5-1 and TRBJ2-6; D uncertain. The CDR3 covers 16 residues. V dropped 0 bases and J dropped 0 bases, with 7 bases sitting between them. Germline lookup yields CDR1 SGHRS and CDR2 YFSETQ. The CDR3 DNA sequence: TGCGCCAGCAGCTTGGGTTCGACCTCTGGGGCCAACGTCCTGACTTTC. Residues: CASSLGSTSGANVLTF.

V is TRBV19 and J is TRBJ1-5; D remains ambiguous. CDR3 length: 15 residues. CDR1 is LNHDA and CDR2 is SQIVND in the germline V gene (reference sequence). The V end lost 5 bases, the J end lost 0 bases, and 11 bases lay between the germline ends. CDR3 nucleotide sequence: TGTGCCAGTAGTCAGATGACAACTAGCAATCAGCCCCAGCATTTT. Translated: CASSQMTTSNQPQHF.

V gene TRBV7-2 combines with J gene TRBJ1-2; TRBD1 might be the D (5 bases). Germline-derived CDR1 and CDR2 are SGHTA and FQGNSA. V gave up 5 bases and J gave up 8 bases, with 18 bases separating them. The CDR3 contains 14 residues. The CDR3 is CASSPLAGRGGYTF. The CDR3 nucleotides read TGTGCCAGCAGCCCTCTAGCCGGGCGGGGGGGCTACACCTTC.

V gene TRBV15 combines with J gene TRBJ2-7; D is perhaps TRBD1 (6 bases). CDR3 length equals 15 residues. The germline CDR1 and CDR2 sequences are LNHNV and YYDKDF (reference sequence). The V gene lost 1 base and the J gene lost 3 bases, with 13 bases spanning the gap. In nucleotides, the CDR3 is TGTGCCACCAGCAGAGTCACAGGGCCCCGCTACGAGCAGTACTTC. Translating gives CATSRVTGPRYEQYF.

The CDR3, as DNA: TGTGCCTGGAGTGTACGGAGTACAGTCTACGAGCAGTACTTC. This gives the protein CAWSVRSTVYEQYF. The J gene is TRBJ2-7, the V gene TRBV30; D gene ambiguous. Trimming removed 0 bases at V and 3 bases at J, with 12 bases between. This CDR3 comprises 14 residues. The germline V gene encodes CDR1 GTSNPN and CDR2 SVGIG (reference sequence).

This chain's CDR3 is CAWNRGSEQYF. CDR3 DNA: TGTGCCTGGAATAGGGGGTCCGAGCAGTACTTC. The rearrangement links TRBV30 to TRBJ2-7; possibly TRBD1 for D (6 bases). Trimming pared 4 bases from V and 6 bases from J, leaving 10 bases between. This CDR3 is 11 amino acids long. Germline V gene sequence: CDR1 GTSNPN, CDR2 SVGIG (reference sequence).